The T cell receptor beta chain under discussion was sequenced for a study of blood T cell repertoires in COVID-19. Some clones are missing from TCRdb's copy, which holds only in-frame ones; the method was immunoSEQ multiplex PCR. The sample has about 130,000 clones; approximately 80% are singletons. The CDR3 is 15 amino acids. Germline lookup yields CDR1 KGHSH and CDR2 LQKENI. The ends lost 3 bases at V and 10 bases at J; junction bases unmatched: 11. The TCR sequence derives from a woman older than 75 with acute or convalescent COVID-19. Sequencing used peripheral blood. This sequence joins TRBV18 and TRBJ1-1; TRBD1 aligns across 10 bases. CDR3 in amino acids: CASSPYPPGQGIAFF. The CDR3 DNA sequence: TGTGCCAGCTCACCGTACCCACCGGGACAGGGGATAGCTTTCTTT.